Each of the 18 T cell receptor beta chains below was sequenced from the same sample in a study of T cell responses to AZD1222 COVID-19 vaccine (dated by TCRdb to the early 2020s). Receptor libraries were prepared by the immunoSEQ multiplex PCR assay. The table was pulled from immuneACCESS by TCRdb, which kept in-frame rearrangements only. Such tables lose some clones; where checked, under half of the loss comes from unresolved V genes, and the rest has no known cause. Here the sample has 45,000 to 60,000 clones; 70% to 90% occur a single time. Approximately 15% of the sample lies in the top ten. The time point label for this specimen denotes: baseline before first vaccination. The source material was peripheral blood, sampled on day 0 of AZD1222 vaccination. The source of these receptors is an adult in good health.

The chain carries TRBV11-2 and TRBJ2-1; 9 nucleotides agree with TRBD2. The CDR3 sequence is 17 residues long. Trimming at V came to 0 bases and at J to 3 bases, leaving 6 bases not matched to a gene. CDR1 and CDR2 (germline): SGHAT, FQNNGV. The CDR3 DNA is TGTGCCAGCAGCTTAGACTCTAGCGGGGCGGGCTACAATGAGCAGTTCTTC. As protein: CASSLDSSGAGYNEQFF. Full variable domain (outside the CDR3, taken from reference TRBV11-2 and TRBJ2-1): EAGVAQSPRYKIIEKRQSVAFWCNPISGHATLYWYQQILGQGPKLLIQFQNNGVVDDSQLPKDRFSAERLKGVDSTLKIQPAKLEDSAVYLCASSLDSSGAGYNEQFFGPGTRLTVL.

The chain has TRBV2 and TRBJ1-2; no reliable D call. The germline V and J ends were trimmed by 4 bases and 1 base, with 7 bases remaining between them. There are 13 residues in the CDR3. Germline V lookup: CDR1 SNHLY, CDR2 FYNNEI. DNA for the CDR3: TGTGCCAGCAGTGGGCCCATTAACTATGGCTACACCTTC. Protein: CASSGPINYGYTF.

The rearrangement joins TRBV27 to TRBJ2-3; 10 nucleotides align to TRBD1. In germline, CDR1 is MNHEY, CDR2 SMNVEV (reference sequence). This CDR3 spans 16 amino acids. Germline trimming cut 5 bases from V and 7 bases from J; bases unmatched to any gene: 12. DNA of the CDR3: TGTGCCAGCAGTCCCCGGGACAGGGGCCTACGTTATACGCAGTATTTT. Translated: CASSPRDRGLRYTQYF.

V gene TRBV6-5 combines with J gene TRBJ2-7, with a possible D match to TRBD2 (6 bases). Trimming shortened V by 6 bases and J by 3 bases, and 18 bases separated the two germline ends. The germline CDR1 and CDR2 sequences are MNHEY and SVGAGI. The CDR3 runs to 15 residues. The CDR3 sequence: CASSLRDSWVYEQYF. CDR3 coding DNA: TGTGCCAGCAGCCTTCGGGACTCCTGGGTCTACGAGCAGTACTTC.

CDR3 sequence reads: CASSVTSAGEAFF. The CDR3 DNA is TGTGCCAGTAGTGTCACCTCAGCGGGTGAAGCTTTCTTT. The genes are TRBV19 and TRBJ1-1; D is unclear. V lost 5 bases, J lost 7 bases, and 14 bases lay in between. This CDR3 spans 13 amino acids. Germline loops: CDR1 LNHDA, CDR2 SQIVND (reference sequence).

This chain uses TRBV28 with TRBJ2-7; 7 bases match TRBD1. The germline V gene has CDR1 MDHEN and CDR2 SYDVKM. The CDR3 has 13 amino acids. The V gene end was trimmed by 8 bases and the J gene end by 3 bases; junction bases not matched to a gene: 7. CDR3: CASWDSLNYEQYF. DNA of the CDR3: TGTGCCAGCTGGGACAGCCTTAACTACGAGCAGTACTTC. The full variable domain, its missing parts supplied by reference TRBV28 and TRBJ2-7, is DVKVTQSSRYLVKRTGEKVFLECVQDMDHENMFWYRQDPGLGLRLIYFSYDVKMKEKGDIPEGYSVSREKKERFSLILESASTNQTSMYLCASWDSLNYEQYFGPGTRLTVT.

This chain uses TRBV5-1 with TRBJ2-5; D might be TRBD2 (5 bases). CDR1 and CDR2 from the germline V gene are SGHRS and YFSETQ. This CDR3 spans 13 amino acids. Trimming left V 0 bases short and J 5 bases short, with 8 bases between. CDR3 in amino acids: CASSLAGWETQYF. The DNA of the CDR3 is TGCGCCAGCAGCTTGGCGGGGTGGGAGACCCAGTACTTC.

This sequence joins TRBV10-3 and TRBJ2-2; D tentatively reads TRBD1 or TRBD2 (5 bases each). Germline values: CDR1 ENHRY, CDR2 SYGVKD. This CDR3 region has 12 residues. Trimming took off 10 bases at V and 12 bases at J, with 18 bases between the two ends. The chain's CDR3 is CATRTVGPKLFF. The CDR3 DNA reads TGTGCCACCCGTACGGTGGGACCTAAGCTGTTTTTT.

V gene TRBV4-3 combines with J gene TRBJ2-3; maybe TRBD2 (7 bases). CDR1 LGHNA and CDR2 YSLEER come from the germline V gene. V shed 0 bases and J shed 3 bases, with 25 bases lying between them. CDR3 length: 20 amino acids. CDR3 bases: TGCGCCAGCAGCCAAGATATTAGGGGGGGAGGACTAGAAGGGACAGATACGCAGTATTTT. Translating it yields CASSQDIRGGGLEGTDTQYF.

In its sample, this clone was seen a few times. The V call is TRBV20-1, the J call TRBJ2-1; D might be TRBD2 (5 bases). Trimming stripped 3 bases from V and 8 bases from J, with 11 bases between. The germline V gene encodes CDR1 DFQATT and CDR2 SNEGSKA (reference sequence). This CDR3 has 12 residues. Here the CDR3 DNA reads TGCAGTGCTAGTAGCGAAAGGGATGAGCAGTTCTTC. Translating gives CSASSERDEQFF.

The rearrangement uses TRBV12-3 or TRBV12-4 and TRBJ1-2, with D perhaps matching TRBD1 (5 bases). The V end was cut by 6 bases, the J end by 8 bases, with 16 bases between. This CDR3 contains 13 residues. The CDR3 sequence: CASSPGPIVGYTF. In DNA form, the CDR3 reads TGTGCCAGCAGCCCGGGACCGATTGTCGGCTACACCTTC.

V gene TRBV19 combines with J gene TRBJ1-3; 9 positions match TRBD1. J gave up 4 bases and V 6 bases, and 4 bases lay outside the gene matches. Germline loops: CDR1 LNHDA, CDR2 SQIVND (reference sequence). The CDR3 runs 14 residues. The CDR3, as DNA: TGTGCCAGTAGCACCGGGACAGGGGGAAACACCATATATTTT. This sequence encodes CASSTGTGGNTIYF.

The CDR3 loop reads CASSPGHGRGEKLFF. The CDR3 region has the DNA TGTGCCAGCTCACCTGGGCATGGACGTGGTGAAAAACTGTTTTTT. The V and J genes are TRBV18 and TRBJ1-4; D uncertain. Trimming left V 3 bases short and J 7 bases short, with 15 bases between. This CDR3 contains 15 residues. Germline-derived CDR1 and CDR2 are KGHSH and LQKENI.

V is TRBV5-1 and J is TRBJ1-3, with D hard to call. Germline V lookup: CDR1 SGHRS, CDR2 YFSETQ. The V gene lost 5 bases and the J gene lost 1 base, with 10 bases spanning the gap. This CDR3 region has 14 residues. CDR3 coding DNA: TGCGCCAGCAGTGAGGGAAGATCTGGAAACACCATATATTTT. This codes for CASSEGRSGNTIYF.

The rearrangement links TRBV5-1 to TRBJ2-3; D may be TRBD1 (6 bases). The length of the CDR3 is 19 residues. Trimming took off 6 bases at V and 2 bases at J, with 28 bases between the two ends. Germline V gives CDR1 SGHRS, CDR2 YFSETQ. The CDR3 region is CASTPRRASPWGPTDTQYF. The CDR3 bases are TGCGCCAGCACCCCGAGACGGGCCTCCCCTTGGGGGCCCACAGATACGCAGTATTTT.

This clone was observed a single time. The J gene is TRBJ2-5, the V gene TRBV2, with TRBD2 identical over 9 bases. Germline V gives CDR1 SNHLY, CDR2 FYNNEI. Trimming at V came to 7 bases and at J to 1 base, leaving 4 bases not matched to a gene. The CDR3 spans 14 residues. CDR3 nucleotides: TGTGCCAGCATCGGACTAGCGAGCCAAGAGACCCAGTACTTC. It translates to CASIGLASQETQYF. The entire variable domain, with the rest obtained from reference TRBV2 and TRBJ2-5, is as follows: EPEVTQTPSHQVTQMGQEVILRCVPISNHLYFYWYRQILGQKVEFLVSFYNNEISEKSEIFDDQFSVERPDGSNFTLKIRSTKLEDSAMYFCASIGLASQETQYFGPGTRLLVL.

CDR3 in DNA: TGTGCCACCAGCAGAGGGGGGGCCACAGATACGCAGTATTTT. This gives the protein CATSRGGATDTQYF. This chain links TRBV15 with TRBJ2-3; D possibly matches TRBD1 or TRBD2 (6 bases each). The CDR3 is made up of 14 amino acids. Trimming left V 1 base short and J 2 bases short, with 7 bases between. The germline V gene has CDR1 LNHNV and CDR2 YYDKDF (reference sequence).

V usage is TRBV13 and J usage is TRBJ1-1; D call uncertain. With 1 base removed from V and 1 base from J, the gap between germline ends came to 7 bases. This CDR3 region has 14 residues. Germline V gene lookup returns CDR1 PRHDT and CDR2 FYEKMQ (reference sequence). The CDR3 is CASSLELANTEAFF. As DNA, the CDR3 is TGTGCCAGCAGCTTAGAGTTGGCGAACACTGAAGCTTTCTTT.